This TCR beta chain was identified in a study of blood T cell repertoires in COVID-19. Looking at the study overall: Spain, Italy and the United States supplied samples that represented acute and convalescent COVID-19. From T cells, B-cell-depleted T cells, or PBMCs came the material, which was cDNA or gDNA.

As handled by the study authors: Quantification of nucleated cells was approximated via reference gene primer amplification. Some clones are missing from TCRdb's copy, which holds only in-frame ones; the method was immunoSEQ multiplex PCR. The V and J calls and the clone size are those of that table, but D and trimming were determined from the DNA. The sample includes about 94,000 clones, 80% of them seen just once. This CDR3 comprises 14 residues. Germline CDR1 ENHRY, CDR2 SYGVKD. V dropped 6 bases and J dropped 10 bases, with 19 bases sitting between them. The sequence was collected from a human donor in a cohort sampled during active COVID-19. The sequenced sample was peripheral blood. The J gene is TRBJ2-1, the V gene TRBV10-3; tentatively, D is TRBD1 (6 bases). CDR3 coding DNA: TGTGCCATCAGAAGGGACATCAGGGCGAGGGAGCAGTTCTTC. Its protein product is CAIRRDIRAREQFF.